Shown below are 17 T cell receptor beta chains from a single sample sequenced in a study of identifying expanded T cells in peripheral blood. The table came from immunoSEQ multiplex PCR; TCRdb's copy has only in-frame clones and leaves some out. The table includes some 95,000 clones, approximately 86% detected once. The sample comprised blood. All receptors derive from a person between 18 and 75 years old in good health.

This chain connects TRBV23-1 to TRBJ2-6; 8 nucleotides line up with TRBD1. Being an ORF, TRBV23-1 has a function that is uncertain. Unmatched junction bases numbered 11, after V lost 2 bases and J lost 5 bases. The CDR3 spans 18 residues. The CDR3 DNA follows: TGCGCCAGCAGTCAACGGACAGGGCTCATCCTGAGGGCCAACGTCCTGACTTTC. Translated, it gives CASSQRTGLILRANVLTF.

The chain employs TRBV5-6 and TRBJ1-5, with D hard to call. This CDR3 has 16 amino acids. Germline V gene data show CDR1 as SGHDT and CDR2 as YYEEEE. Trimming removed 1 base from V and 2 bases from J, with 13 bases in between. The CDR3 region is CASSLYSTAGNQPQHF. CDR3 nucleotide sequence: TGTGCCAGCAGCTTGTACTCAACGGCAGGCAATCAGCCCCAGCATTTT.

The V call is TRBV11-2, the J call TRBJ2-7, with no clear D. The CDR3 is made up of 16 amino acids. Trimming shortened V by 1 base and J by 5 bases, and 18 bases separated the two germline ends. Germline assignment: CDR1 SGHAT and CDR2 FQNNGV. The CDR3 here is CASSLAEALAEDEQYF. The CDR3 DNA sequence: TGTGCCAGCAGCTTAGCAGAAGCTCTCGCAGAGGACGAGCAGTACTTC.

The chain employs TRBV18 and TRBJ1-5; 7 positions agree with TRBD1. Germline V lookup: CDR1 KGHSH, CDR2 LQKENI. V lost 3 bases and J lost 2; bases outside the gene matches: 4. The CDR3 has 15 amino acids. The CDR3 nucleotides are TGTGCCAGCTCACCCGTCACAGGGGGCAATCAGCCCCAGCATTTT. It yields the protein CASSPVTGGNQPQHF.

This sequence joins TRBV7-3 and TRBJ2-3; D not resolved. The CDR3 runs to 13 residues. Germline lookup yields CDR1 SGHTA and CDR2 FQGTGA. V was pared by 5 bases and J by 3 bases, with 9 bases between. Written as DNA, the CDR3 is TGTGCCAGCAGCAAAAAAGTAACAGATACGCAGTATTTT. Protein sequence: CASSKKVTDTQYF.

This chain links TRBV2 with TRBJ2-7; 7 nucleotides align to TRBD1. With V trimmed by 6 bases and J by 2 bases, 7 bases remained unmatched. This CDR3 comprises 14 residues. In germline, CDR1 is SNHLY, CDR2 FYNNEI. As DNA, the CDR3 is TGTGCCAGCAGGAGGGGACAGTCAACCTACGAGCAGTACTTC. It encodes CASRRGQSTYEQYF.

The chain recombines TRBV7-8 with TRBJ1-4; TRBD1 might be the D (6 bases). CDR3 length: 16 amino acids. Trimming pared 2 bases from V and 7 bases from J, leaving 17 bases between. From germline, CDR1 is SGHVS and CDR2 FQNEAQ. Written as DNA, the CDR3 is TGTGCCAGCAGCTTACGGCTAGGGGGACGGGGTGAAAAACTGTTTTTT. It codes for CASSLRLGGRGEKLFF.

The chain uses TRBV30 and TRBJ2-6, with 9 bases that match TRBD1. The CDR3 is 15 amino acids. Trimming removed 6 bases from V and 0 bases from J; junction bases left unmatched: 3. CDR1 and CDR2 (germline): GTSNPN, SVGIG (reference sequence). The CDR3 DNA reads as TGTGCCTGTTGGACAGGGGACTCTGGGGCCAACGTCCTGACTTTC. Amino acids: CACWTGDSGANVLTF. Looking up the rest from reference TRBV30 and TRBJ2-6 gives the full variable domain: SQTIHQWPATLVQPVGSPLSLECTVEGTSNPNLYWYRQAAGRGLQLLFYSVGIGQISSEVPQNLSASRPQDRQFILSSKKLLLSDSGFYLCACWTGDSGANVLTFGAGSRLTVL.

V and J are TRBV10-3 and TRBJ2-6; TRBD2 might be the D (6 bases). The CDR3 extends over 16 amino acids. Between the trimmed V and J ends, which lost 8 bases and 0 bases, there was a span of 14 bases. Germline assignment: CDR1 ENHRY and CDR2 SYGVKD. Written as DNA, the CDR3 is TGTGCCATCTGGGGGGAGAACCTCTCTGGGGCCAACGTCCTGACTTTC. Protein product: CAIWGENLSGANVLTF.

The V and J genes are TRBV7-2 and TRBJ1-5; D call uncertain. Germline assignment: CDR1 SGHTA and CDR2 FQGNSA. CDR3 length: 13 residues. Between the trimmed V and J ends, which lost 1 base and 7 bases, there was a span of 8 bases. The CDR3 nucleotides are TGTGCCAGCAGCTTAGATCCAGTCCAGCCCCAGCATTTT. Residues: CASSLDPVQPQHF.

This chain links TRBV4-3 with TRBJ1-2; D possibly corresponds to TRBD1 (5 bases). This CDR3 is 15 amino acids long. Germline CDR1 reads LGHNA; CDR2 reads YSLEER. The V gene lost 1 base and the J gene lost 2 bases, with 11 bases spanning the gap. The CDR3 is CASSQVLDSNYGYTF. For the CDR3, the DNA is TGCGCCAGCAGCCAAGTGCTCGACAGCAACTATGGCTACACCTTC.

The chain's CDR3 is CASSATPGYEQYF. In nucleotides, the CDR3 is TGTGCCAGCAGCGCAACCCCAGGTTACGAGCAGTACTTC. V gene TRBV7-6 combines with J gene TRBJ2-7; D is unclear. This CDR3 has 13 residues. V dropped 5 bases and J dropped 4 bases, with 12 bases sitting between them. Germline CDR1 reads SGHVS; CDR2 reads FNYEAQ.

This clone was recorded a few times. The chain is built from TRBV6-6 and TRBJ1-6; D possibly corresponds to TRBD1 (6 bases). Germline V CDR1 and CDR2: MNHNY, SVGAGI (reference sequence). The CDR3 is made up of 14 amino acids. V was cut by 8 bases and J by 7 bases, with 15 bases left in between. The CDR3 DNA reads TGTGCCAGCTATCAGGGACACCAAAATTCACCCCTCCACTTT. Protein: CASYQGHQNSPLHF.

This clone was seen once. The CDR3 bases are TGTGCCAGCAGACAGACCCCCAGGTCTGAAGCTTTCTTT. Its translation is CASRQTPRSEAFF. The V call is TRBV27, the J call TRBJ1-1; D not certain. V was trimmed by 6 bases and J by 6 bases, leaving 14 bases between them. The germline gives CDR1 MNHEY, CDR2 SMNVEV (reference sequence). The CDR3 extends over 13 amino acids.

This chain connects TRBV10-2 to TRBJ2-7; D is unresolved. The CDR3 is 12 amino acids. V lost 6 bases to trimming and J lost 4 bases, with 10 bases between them. CDR1 and CDR2 from the germline V gene are WSHSY and SAAADI. Written as DNA, the CDR3 is TGCGCCAGCAGAGACCTCCTATACGAGCAGTACTTC. Its protein is CASRDLLYEQYF.

V usage is TRBV7-2 and J usage is TRBJ1-3; D is uncertain. V lost 0 bases to trimming and J lost 2 bases, with 11 bases between them. The CDR3 sequence is 16 residues long. Looked up from germline, CDR1 is SGHTA and CDR2 is FQGNSA. CDR3 DNA sequence: TGTGCCAGCAGCTTAGCACACCCCCAGGCTGGAAACACCATATATTTT. Residues: CASSLAHPQAGNTIYF.

The chain couples TRBV5-1 to TRBJ1-5; perhaps TRBD1 as D (5 bases). V lost 4 bases, J lost 6 bases, and 17 bases lay in between. CDR3 length: 15 residues. Germline CDR1 is SGHRS and CDR2 is YFSETQ. CDR3 nucleotide sequence: TGCGCCAGCAGCCCGGGGGGGAGGATGGCTCAGCCCCAGCATTTT. Protein product: CASSPGGRMAQPQHF.